The 3 T cell receptor beta chains below were found in one sample sequenced in a study of cytomegalovirus exposure and HLA in healthy donors. The PCR was carried out with 60 Vbeta primers and 13 Jbeta primers. Clones were read by immunoSEQ multiplex PCR, and TCRdb kept only the in-frame ones, dropping some. The sample gives approximately 32,000 clones, around 76% of which show up once; 7.5% to 8.5% is in the top ten. The sequencing input was PBMCs. These receptors all stem from a woman younger than 45 in good health and CMV-seropositive.

The J gene is TRBJ2-1, the V gene TRBV9; 7 bases fit TRBD2. Trimming cost V 1 base and J 4 bases; bases outside gene matches: 5. This CDR3 is built from 15 residues. Germline-derived CDR1 and CDR2 are SGDLS and YYNGEE. CDR3 bases: TGTGCCAGCAGCGTACTAGCGGAGTCTTACAATGAGCAGTTCTTC. This translates into CASSVLAESYNEQFF.

This chain joins TRBV6-1 and TRBJ2-7; weak D call: TRBD2 (5 bases). The CDR3 contains 13 residues. V lost 6 bases and J 3 bases, leaving 12 bases between the germline ends. Germline CDR1 is MNHNS and CDR2 is SASEGT. The CDR3 DNA reads TGTGCCAGCAGGAGGACGGAGGACTACGAGCAGTACTTC. Encoded protein: CASRRTEDYEQYF.

The chain uses TRBV18 and TRBJ1-2; TRBD1 matches 8 bases. The CDR3 is made up of 16 amino acids. Unmatched junction bases numbered 13, after V lost 2 bases and J lost 8 bases. The germline V gene encodes CDR1 KGHSH and CDR2 LQKENI. The CDR3 here is CASSPTTDRAFRGYTF. In DNA form, the CDR3 reads TGTGCCAGCTCACCAACGACGGACAGGGCTTTTCGGGGCTACACCTTC.